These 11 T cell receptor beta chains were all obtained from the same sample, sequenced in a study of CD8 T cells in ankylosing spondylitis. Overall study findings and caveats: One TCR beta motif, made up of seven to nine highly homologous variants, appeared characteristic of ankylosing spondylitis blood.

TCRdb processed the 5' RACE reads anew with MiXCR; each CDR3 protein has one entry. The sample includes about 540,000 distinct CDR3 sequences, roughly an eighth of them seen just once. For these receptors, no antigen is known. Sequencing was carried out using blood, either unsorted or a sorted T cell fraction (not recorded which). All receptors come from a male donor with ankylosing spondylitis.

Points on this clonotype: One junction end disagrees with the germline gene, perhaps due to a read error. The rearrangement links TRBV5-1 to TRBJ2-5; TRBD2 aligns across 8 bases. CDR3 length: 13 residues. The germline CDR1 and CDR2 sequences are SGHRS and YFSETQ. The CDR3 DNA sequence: TGCGCCAGCAGCTTCGGAGCGGGAGAGGCCCAGTACTTC. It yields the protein CASSFGAGEAQYF. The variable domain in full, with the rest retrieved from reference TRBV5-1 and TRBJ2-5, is KAGVTQTPRYLIKTRGQQVTLSCSPISGHRSVSWYQQTPGQGLQFLFEYFSETQRNKGNFPGRFSGRQFSNSRSEMNVSTLELGDSALYLCASSFGAGEAQYFGPGTRLLVL.

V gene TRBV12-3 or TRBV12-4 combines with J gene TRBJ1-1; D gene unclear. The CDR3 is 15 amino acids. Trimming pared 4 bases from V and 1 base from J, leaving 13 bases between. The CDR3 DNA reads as TGTGCCAGCAGTTATGTGGGTCACCCGAACACTGAAGCTTTCTTT. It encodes CASSYVGHPNTEAFF.

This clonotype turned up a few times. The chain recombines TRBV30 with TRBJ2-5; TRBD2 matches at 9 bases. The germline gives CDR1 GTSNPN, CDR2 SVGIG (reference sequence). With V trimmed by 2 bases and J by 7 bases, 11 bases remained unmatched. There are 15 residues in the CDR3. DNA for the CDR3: TGTGCCTGGAGTCCTAGGGGACTAGCAAGGGGGACCCAGTACTTC. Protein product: CAWSPRGLARGTQYF.

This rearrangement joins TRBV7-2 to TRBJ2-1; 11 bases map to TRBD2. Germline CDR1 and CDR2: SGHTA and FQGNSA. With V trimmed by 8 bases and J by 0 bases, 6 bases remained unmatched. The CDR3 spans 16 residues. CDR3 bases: TGTGCCAGCCGGTCACTAGCGGGAGACTCCTACAATGAGCAGTTCTTC. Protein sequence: CASRSLAGDSYNEQFF.

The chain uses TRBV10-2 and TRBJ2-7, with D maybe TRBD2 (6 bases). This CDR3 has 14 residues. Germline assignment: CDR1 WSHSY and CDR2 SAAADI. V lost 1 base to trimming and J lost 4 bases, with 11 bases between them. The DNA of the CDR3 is TGCGCCAGCAGTGAGTTCGGGAGCAAATACGAGCAGTACGTC. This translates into CASSEFGSKYEQYV.

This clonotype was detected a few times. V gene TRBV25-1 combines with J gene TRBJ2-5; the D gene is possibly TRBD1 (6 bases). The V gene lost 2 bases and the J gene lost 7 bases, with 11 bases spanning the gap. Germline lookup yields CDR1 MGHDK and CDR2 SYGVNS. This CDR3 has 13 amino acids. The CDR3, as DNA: TGTGCCAGCAGTGAAGAGGGGGTAGGGACCCAGTACTTC. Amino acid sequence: CASSEEGVGTQYF.

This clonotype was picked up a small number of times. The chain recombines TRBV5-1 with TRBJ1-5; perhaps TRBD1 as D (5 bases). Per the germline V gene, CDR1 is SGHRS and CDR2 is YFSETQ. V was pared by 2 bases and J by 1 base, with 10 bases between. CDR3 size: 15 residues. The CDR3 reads CASSFEGDSNQPQHF. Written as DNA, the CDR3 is TGCGCCAGCAGCTTCGAAGGGGACAGCAATCAGCCCCAGCATTTT.

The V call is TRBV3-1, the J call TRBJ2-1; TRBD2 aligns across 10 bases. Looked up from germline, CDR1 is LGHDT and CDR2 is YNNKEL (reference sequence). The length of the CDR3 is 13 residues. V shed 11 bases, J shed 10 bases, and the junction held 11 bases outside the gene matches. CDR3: CARNRLAGDEQFF. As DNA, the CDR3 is TGTGCCCGCAACCGACTAGCGGGTGACGAGCAGTTCTTC.

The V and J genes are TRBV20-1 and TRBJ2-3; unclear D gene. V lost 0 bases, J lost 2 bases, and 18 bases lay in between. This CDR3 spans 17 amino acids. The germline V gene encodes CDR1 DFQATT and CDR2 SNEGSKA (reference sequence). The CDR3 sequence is CSARDISSGSATDTQYF. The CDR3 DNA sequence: TGCAGTGCTAGAGATATCTCATCTGGGTCCGCCACAGATACGCAGTATTTT.

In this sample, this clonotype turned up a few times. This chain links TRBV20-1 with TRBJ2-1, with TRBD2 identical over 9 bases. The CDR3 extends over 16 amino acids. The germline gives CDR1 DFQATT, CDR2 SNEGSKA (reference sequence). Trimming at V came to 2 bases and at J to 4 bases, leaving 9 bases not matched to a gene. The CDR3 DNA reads TGCAGTGCTAGATCCCTGACTAGCGGAACATACAATGAGCAGTTCTTC. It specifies CSARSLTSGTYNEQFF.

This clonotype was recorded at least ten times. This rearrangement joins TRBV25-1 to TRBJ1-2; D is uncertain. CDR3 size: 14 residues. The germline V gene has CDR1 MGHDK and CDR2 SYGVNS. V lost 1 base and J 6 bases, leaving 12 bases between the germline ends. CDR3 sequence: CASSEFEAPHGYTF. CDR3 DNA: TGTGCCAGCAGTGAATTTGAAGCACCGCATGGCTACACCTTC.